The 13 T cell receptor beta chains below come from one sample, sequenced in a study of cytomegalovirus exposure and HLA in healthy donors. The study ran its PCR with 60 Vbeta and 13 Jbeta primers. Libraries were prepared by immunoSEQ multiplex PCR; TCRdb keeps only in-frame clonotypes and omits some of them. The sample holds around 130,000 clones; around 70% are singletons and the top ten take around 6.6%. The sequenced sample consisted of PBMCs. The receptors were gathered from a man aged 40-49 years in good health and CMV-seropositive.

The V and J genes are TRBV5-6 and TRBJ1-5; TRBD1 matches 7 bases. CDR1 SGHDT and CDR2 YYEEEE come from the germline V gene. Losses at the gene ends were 4 bases for V and 0 bases for J; bases not matched to a gene: 1. The CDR3 sequence is 14 residues long. CDR3 DNA: TGTGCCAGCAGCCGGGACAGTAGCAATCAGCCCCAGCATTTT. Translated, it gives CASSRDSSNQPQHF.

This clone was found a few times. This chain links TRBV11-2 with TRBJ2-7, with a possible D match to TRBD2 (6 bases). Germline CDR1 reads SGHAT; CDR2 reads FQNNGV. With 5 bases removed from V and 4 bases from J, the gap between germline ends came to 18 bases. The CDR3 totals 15 residues. DNA for the CDR3: TGTGCCAGCAGCCTATCGCAGGGAGGCCCTTACGAGCAGTACTTC. Protein product: CASSLSQGGPYEQYF.

The gene calls are TRBV2 and TRBJ2-5, with 7 bases aligning to TRBD2. Germline V CDR1 and CDR2: SNHLY, FYNNEI. This CDR3 has 11 residues. The V segment lost 7 bases and the J segment 5 bases; nucleotides outside the gene matches: 1. CDR3 DNA: TGTGCCAGCAACGGGGGGGAGACCCAGTACTTC. Protein sequence: CASNGGETQYF.

The V gene is TRBV28, the J gene TRBJ1-3; D gene uncertain. CDR3 length equals 14 residues. V was shortened by 0 bases and J by 3 bases, with 6 bases between the two germline ends. CDR1 and CDR2 (germline): MDHEN, SYDVKM. The DNA of the CDR3 is TGTGCCAGCAGTTTATGGTGGAGTGGAAACACCATATATTTT. Translated, it gives CASSLWWSGNTIYF.

The chain combines TRBV9 with TRBJ1-3; maybe TRBD1 (6 bases). Germline CDR1 and CDR2: SGDLS and YYNGEE. This CDR3 has 14 residues. The V and J ends lost 4 bases and 4 bases respectively, with 12 bases between them. CDR3: CASSKAGAGNTIYF. For the CDR3, the DNA is TGTGCCAGCAGCAAGGCGGGGGCGGGAAACACCATATATTTT.

The V and J genes are TRBV5-4 and TRBJ2-7; TRBD2 agrees at 13 bases. The CDR3 loop spans 15 amino acids. With 4 bases clipped from V and 4 bases from J, the junction kept 5 bases outside the gene matches. The germline gives CDR1 SGHNT, CDR2 YYREEE (reference sequence). CDR3 residues: CASSPTSGRSYEQYF. The CDR3 DNA is TGTGCCAGCAGCCCGACTAGCGGGAGGTCTTACGAGCAGTACTTC. Complete variable domain (other parts from reference TRBV5-4 and TRBJ2-7): ETGVTQSPTHLIKTRGQQVTLRCSSQSGHNTVSWYQQALGQGPQFIFQYYREEENGRGNFPPRFSGLQFPNYSSELNVNALELDDSALYLCASSPTSGRSYEQYFGPGTRLTVT.

This chain links TRBV7-9 with TRBJ2-1, with D possibly matching TRBD2 (6 bases). Trimming pared 5 bases from V and 7 bases from J, leaving 18 bases between. In germline, CDR1 is SEHNR, CDR2 FQNEAQ (reference sequence). The CDR3 has 15 residues. Here the CDR3 DNA reads TGTGCCAGCAGCCGAACCGGGACTTACCCAAATGAGCAGTTCTTC. Encoded protein: CASSRTGTYPNEQFF.

CDR3 bases: TGTGCCAGCAGTCTCGACAGGGGGCGATTTTACGAGCAGTACTTC. As protein: CASSLDRGRFYEQYF. The chain recombines TRBV6-5 with TRBJ2-7, with 10 bases lining up with TRBD1. The junction had 8 bases not matched to a gene; V was cut back by 5 bases and J by 4 bases. CDR3 length: 15 residues. The germline gives CDR1 MNHEY, CDR2 SVGAGI.

The chain is built from TRBV5-1 and TRBJ2-7, with a weak D call TRBD2 (5 bases). The CDR3 has 13 amino acids. Germline assignment: CDR1 SGHRS and CDR2 YFSETQ. Trimming pared 4 bases from V and 6 bases from J, leaving 14 bases between. Here the CDR3 reads CASSRGPRGEQYF. The CDR3 DNA is TGCGCCAGCAGCAGAGGGCCCCGGGGCGAGCAGTACTTC.

A word on this clone: This sequence is one base from a far larger clone and is likely a read error. The rearrangement uses TRBV7-2 and TRBJ1-3; D is perhaps TRBD1 (6 bases). CDR3 length: 14 amino acids. Germline-derived CDR1 and CDR2 are SGHTA and FQGNSA. CDR3 loop: CVSSPGAAGNTIYF. The CDR3 DNA follows: TGTGTCAGCAGCCCAGGGGCAGCAGGAAACACCATATATTTT.

CDR3 DNA: TGTGCCATCAGTAGAGCGGGCACAGATACGCAGTATTTT. As protein: CAISRAGTDTQYF. This chain uses TRBV10-3 with TRBJ2-3, with D possibly being TRBD2 (5 bases). This CDR3 region has 13 residues. V was clipped by 5 bases and J by 1 base, with 7 bases between them. Germline lookup yields CDR1 ENHRY and CDR2 SYGVKD.

The chain recombines TRBV15 with TRBJ1-4, with no clear D. The germline gives CDR1 LNHNV, CDR2 YYDKDF (reference sequence). The CDR3 contains 17 residues. The germline V and J ends were trimmed by 0 bases and 0 bases, with 11 bases remaining between them. In DNA, the CDR3 is TGTGCCACCAGCAGAGATCCCACTGGAGCAACTAATGAAAAACTGTTTTTT. This translates into CATSRDPTGATNEKLFF.

CDR3: CASRLPGGTGELFF. CDR3 DNA: TGCGCCAGCAGGTTGCCGGGTGGCACCGGGGAGCTGTTTTTT. The chain recombines TRBV5-1 with TRBJ2-2; D is undetermined. The CDR3 spans 14 residues. Trimming shortened V by 5 bases and J by 4 bases, and 12 bases separated the two germline ends. CDR1 is SGHRS and CDR2 is YFSETQ in the germline V gene. Full variable domain (outside the CDR3, taken from reference TRBV5-1 and TRBJ2-2): KAGVTQTPRYLIKTRGQQVTLSCSPISGHRSVSWYQQTPGQGLQFLFEYFSETQRNKGNFPGRFSGRQFSNSRSEMNVSTLELGDSALYLCASRLPGGTGELFFGEGSRLTVL.